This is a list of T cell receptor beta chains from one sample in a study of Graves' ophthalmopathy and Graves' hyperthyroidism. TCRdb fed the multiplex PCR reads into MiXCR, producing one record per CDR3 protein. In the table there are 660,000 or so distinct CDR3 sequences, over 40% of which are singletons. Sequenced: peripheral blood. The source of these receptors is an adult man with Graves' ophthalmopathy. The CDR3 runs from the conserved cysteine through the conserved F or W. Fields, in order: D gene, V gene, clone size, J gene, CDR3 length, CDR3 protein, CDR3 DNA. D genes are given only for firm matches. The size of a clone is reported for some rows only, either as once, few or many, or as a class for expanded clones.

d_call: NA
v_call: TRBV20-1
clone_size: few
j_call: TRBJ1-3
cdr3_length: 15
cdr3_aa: CSASRPEFSGNTIYF
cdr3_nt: TGCAGTGCTAGCCGCCCGGAGTTCTCTGGAAACACCATATATTTT

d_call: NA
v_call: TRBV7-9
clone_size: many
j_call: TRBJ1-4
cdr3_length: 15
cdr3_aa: CASSLGTVYNEKLFF
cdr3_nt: TGTGCCAGCAGCTTAGGGACGGTTTATAATGAAAAACTGTTTTTT

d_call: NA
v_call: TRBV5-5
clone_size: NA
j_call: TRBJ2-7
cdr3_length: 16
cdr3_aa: CASSQDQDGSSYEQYF
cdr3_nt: TGCGCCAGCAGCCAAGATCAGGACGGCAGCTCCTACGAGCAGTACTTC

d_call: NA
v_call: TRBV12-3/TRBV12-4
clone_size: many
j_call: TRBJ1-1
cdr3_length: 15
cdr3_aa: CASSPWDGRDTEAFF
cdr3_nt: TGTGCCAGCAGTCCCTGGGACGGGAGGGACACTGAAGCTTTCTTT

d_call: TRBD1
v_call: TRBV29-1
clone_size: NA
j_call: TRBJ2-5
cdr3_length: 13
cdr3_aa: CSTGTGQEETQYF
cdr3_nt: TGCAGCACCGGAACGGGACAGGAAGAGACCCAGTACTTC

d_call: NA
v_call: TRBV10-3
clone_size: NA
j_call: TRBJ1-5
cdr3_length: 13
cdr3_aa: CAIRDRSNQPQHF
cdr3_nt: TGTGCCATCAGAGACCGCAGCAATCAGCCCCAGCATTTT

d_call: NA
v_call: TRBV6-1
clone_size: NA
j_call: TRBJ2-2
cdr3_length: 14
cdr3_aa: CASSAGTHTGELFF
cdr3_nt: TGTGCCAGCAGTGCAGGGACACACACCGGGGAGCTGTTTTTT

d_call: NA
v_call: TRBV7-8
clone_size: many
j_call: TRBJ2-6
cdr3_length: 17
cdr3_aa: CASSLGGRETGANVLTF
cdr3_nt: TGTGCCAGCAGCTTAGGGGGAAGGGAGACTGGGGCCAACGTCCTGACTTTC

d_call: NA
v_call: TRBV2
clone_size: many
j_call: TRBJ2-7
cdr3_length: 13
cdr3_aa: CASRTGGSYEQYF
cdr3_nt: TGTGCCAGCAGGACAGGAGGCTCCTACGAGCAGTACTTC

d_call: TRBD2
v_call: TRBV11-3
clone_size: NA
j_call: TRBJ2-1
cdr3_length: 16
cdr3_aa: CASSLVVSGRPNEQFF
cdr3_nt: TGTGCCAGCAGCTTAGTAGTTAGCGGGAGACCTAATGAGCAGTTCTTC

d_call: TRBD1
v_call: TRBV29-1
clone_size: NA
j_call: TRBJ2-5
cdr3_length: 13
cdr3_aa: CSVGQGTEETQYF
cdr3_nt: TGCAGCGTTGGACAGGGTACGGAGGAGACCCAGTACTTC

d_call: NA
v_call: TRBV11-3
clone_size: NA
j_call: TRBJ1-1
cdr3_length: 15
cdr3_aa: CASSSLGETNTEAFF
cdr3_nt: TGTGCCAGCAGCTCGCTAGGGGAGACTAACACTGAAGCTTTCTTT

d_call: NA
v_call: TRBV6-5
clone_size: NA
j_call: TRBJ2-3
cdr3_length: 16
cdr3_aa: CASSSVSGSSTDTQYF
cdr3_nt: TGTGCCAGCAGTTCCGTTAGCGGATCTAGCACAGATACGCAGTATTTT

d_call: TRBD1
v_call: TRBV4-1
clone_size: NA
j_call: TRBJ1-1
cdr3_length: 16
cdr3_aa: CASSQDFAGGNTEAFF
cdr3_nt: TGCGCCAGCAGCCAAGATTTTGCAGGGGGAAACACTGAAGCTTTCTTT

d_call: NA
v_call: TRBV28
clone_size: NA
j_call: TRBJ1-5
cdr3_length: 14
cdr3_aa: CASSFTALRQPQHF
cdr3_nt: TGTGCCAGCAGTTTCACAGCTCTACGGCAGCCCCAGCATTTT